The 10 T cell receptor beta chains listed next were all sequenced from one sample in a study of blood T cell repertoires in COVID-19 (dated by TCRdb to the early 2020s). The library relied on the immunoSEQ multiplex PCR assay. TCRdb retrieved this table from immuneACCESS and kept in-frame rearrangements only. Not all clones are present; in checked studies, unresolved V genes account for under half, and no reason is known for the remainder. This sample comprises some 150,000 clones, around 80% of them detected only once. Together, the top ten hold approximately 9% of the sample. The specimen was peripheral blood. Receptors originate from a woman aged 80 or older in a cohort sampled during active or convalescent COVID-19.

The chain is built from TRBV6-5 and TRBJ2-1, with D perhaps matching TRBD2 (5 bases). Trimming left V 6 bases short and J 10 bases short, with 10 bases between. Germline V gene lookup returns CDR1 MNHEY and CDR2 SVGAGI. This CDR3 spans 11 amino acids. The CDR3 here is CASSEGIEQFF. CDR3 in DNA: TGTGCCAGCAGCGAGGGTATAGAGCAGTTCTTC.

A single count supports this clone. The rearrangement joins TRBV18 to TRBJ1-2; 10 nucleotides match TRBD1. With V trimmed by 0 bases and J by 4 bases, 5 bases remained unmatched. Germline V gene lookup returns CDR1 KGHSH and CDR2 LQKENI. The CDR3 sequence is 16 residues long. As DNA, the CDR3 is TGTGCCAGCTCACCACCCTCGACAGGGGGCTCCTATGGCTACACCTTC. It translates to CASSPPSTGGSYGYTF.

CDR3 sequence reads: CASSGGSLGEKLFF. Here the CDR3 DNA reads TGTGCCAGCAGTGGCGGCTCCCTGGGTGAAAAACTGTTTTTT. The chain recombines TRBV2 with TRBJ1-4; D ambiguous. Trimming stripped 4 bases from V and 7 bases from J, with 13 bases between. Germline CDR1 and CDR2: SNHLY and FYNNEI. The CDR3 spans 14 residues. Using reference TRBV2 and TRBJ1-4 for the parts outside the CDR3, the full variable domain is EPEVTQTPSHQVTQMGQEVILRCVPISNHLYFYWYRQILGQKVEFLVSFYNNEISEKSEIFDDQFSVERPDGSNFTLKIRSTKLEDSAMYFCASSGGSLGEKLFFGSGTQLSVL.

In DNA form, the CDR3 reads TGTGCCAGCAGCACAGATCGGGGGGACATTCAGTACTTC. Protein: CASSTDRGDIQYF. This rearrangement joins TRBV7-9 to TRBJ2-4; the match to TRBD2 covers 7 bases. CDR1 and CDR2 from the germline V gene are SEHNR and FQNEAQ (reference sequence). The J segment lost 8 bases and the V segment lost 5 bases, leaving 6 bases of the junction unmatched. CDR3 length: 13 residues.

Of note for this clone: A junction end diverges from the germline sequence, so it may reflect a read error. This chain connects TRBV10-3 to TRBJ1-2; 9 bases match TRBD1. The CDR3 runs 14 residues. Germline V CDR1 and CDR2: ENHRY, SYGVKD. The CDR3 nucleotides read TGTGCCGTCAGGGACAGGGTGTCTAACTATGGCTACACCTTC. As protein: CAVRDRVSNYGYTF.

This chain links TRBV2 with TRBJ2-6; D may be TRBD1 (6 bases). Germline V lookup: CDR1 SNHLY, CDR2 FYNNEI. V was clipped by 3 bases and J by 1 base, with 16 bases between them. The CDR3 has 18 residues. This chain's CDR3 is CASSEWQGSPSGANVLTF. CDR3 coding DNA: TGTGCCAGCAGTGAGTGGCAGGGGTCCCCTTCTGGGGCCAACGTCCTGACTTTC.

This chain joins TRBV4-3 and TRBJ1-2, with D possibly matching TRBD1 (6 bases). V shed 1 base and J shed 2 bases, with 14 bases lying between them. The germline V gene encodes CDR1 LGHNA and CDR2 YSLEER. The CDR3 has 16 residues. CDR3 nucleotide sequence: TGCGCCAGCAGCCAAGTAGCAGGGGCGATAAACTATGGCTACACCTTC. Protein product: CASSQVAGAINYGYTF.

The genes are TRBV24-1 and TRBJ1-2, with D hard to call. The CDR3 covers 15 residues. Germline CDR1 reads KGHDR; CDR2 reads SFDVKD. V was pared by 3 bases and J by 7 bases, with 17 bases between. CDR3: CATSDLGTSVGGYTF. CDR3 nucleotides: TGTGCCACCAGTGATCTAGGAACGTCGGTCGGTGGCTACACCTTC.

The V call is TRBV5-4, the J call TRBJ2-5, with 8 nucleotides matching TRBD2. From germline, CDR1 is SGHNT and CDR2 YYREEE (reference sequence). The trim removed 7 bases at V and 5 bases at J, leaving 7 bases unmatched. This CDR3 region has 13 residues. The CDR3 DNA follows: TGTGCCAGCGCGGGGGGATCCGGGGAGACCCAGTACTTC. It translates to CASAGGSGETQYF. Using reference TRBV5-4 and TRBJ2-5 for the parts outside the CDR3, the full variable domain is ETGVTQSPTHLIKTRGQQVTLRCSSQSGHNTVSWYQQALGQGPQFIFQYYREEENGRGNFPPRFSGLQFPNYSSELNVNALELDDSALYLCASAGGSGETQYFGPGTRLLVL.

This chain joins TRBV2 and TRBJ1-6; no reliable D call. This CDR3 has 13 residues. The germline V and J ends were trimmed by 1 base and 9 bases, with 7 bases remaining between them. Per the germline V gene, CDR1 is SNHLY and CDR2 is FYNNEI. DNA for the CDR3: TGTGCCAGCAGTGAAGGATTGAGTTCACCCCTCCACTTT. Its protein is CASSEGLSSPLHF.